The sequence of this T cell receptor (beta chain) was determined in a study of graft-versus-host responses after intestinal transplantation. The V and J ends lost 4 bases and 9 bases respectively, with 13 bases between them. There are 13 residues in the CDR3. Germline loops: CDR1 MGHDK, CDR2 SYGVNS. Study-level findings and limits: GvH clones were found in recipient marrow; some appeared first in ileum or blood.

The method was immunoSEQ multiplex PCR; TCRdb's version includes in-frame clones alone and lacks a portion of them. This sample carries about 40,000 clones, 75% to 95% of them seen once, and the ten largest clones take over 2%. Of note for this clone: Its antigen is not identified.

This rearrangement joins TRBV25-1 to TRBJ1-5; D not resolved. The specimen comprised PBMCs, sampled 300 to 330 days after intestinal transplant. This TCR came from a human patient who received an intestinal transplant, so some T cells may come from the graft donor. CDR3 nucleotide sequence: TGTGCCAGCAGTGCGGACGGGTTGAGGCCCCAGCATTTT. Protein sequence: CASSADGLRPQHF. Combining the CDR3 with reference TRBV25-1 and TRBJ1-5 gives the whole variable domain EADIYQTPRYLVIGTGKKITLECSQTMGHDKMYWYQQDPGMELHLIHYSYGVNSTEKGDLSSESTVSRIRTEHFPLTLESARPSHTSQYLCASSADGLRPQHFGDGTRLSIL.